These T cell receptor beta chains were read from a single sample in a study of CD8+CD57+ T cells in acquired aplastic anemia. TCRdb reanalysed the reads using MiXCR and keeps one entry per CDR3 protein. The data hold a few hundred thousand distinct CDR3 sequences, with 82% observed a single time. The source material was sorted CD4+, CD8+, or CD8+CD57+ T cells (not recorded which) from PBMCs. These receptors came from a human donor with aplastic anemia. Each CDR3 is given with its conserved first and last residue. Fields, in order: J gene, clone size, V gene, D gene, CDR3 protein, CDR3 DNA. D genes are given only for firm matches. Size values are once, few and many counts, or a class for expanded clones, and some rows have none.

j_gene: TRBJ1-1
abundance: .
v_gene: TRBV9
d_gene: TRBD1
CDR3aa: CASSVGLTGTDEAFF
CDR3nt: TGTGCCAGCAGCGTAGGTCTGACGGGGACAGATGAAGCTTTCTTT

j_gene: TRBJ1-1
abundance: .
v_gene: TRBV2
d_gene: .
CDR3aa: CASGVGGRNTQYF
CDR3nt: TGTGCCAGCGGGGTAGGGGGAAGGAATACACAGTACTTT

j_gene: TRBJ1-6
abundance: .
v_gene: TRBV9
d_gene: TRBD1
CDR3aa: CASSLGGGQRSHIHF
CDR3nt: TGTGCCAGCAGCTTGGGGGGGGGACAGCGATCGCACATCCACTTT

j_gene: TRBJ2-3
abundance: .
v_gene: TRBV9
d_gene: .
CDR3aa: CASGVGGGGTQYF
CDR3nt: TGTGCCAGCGGGGTAGGGGGTGGGGGTACGCAGTATTTT

j_gene: TRBJ2-5
abundance: .
v_gene: TRBV7-2
d_gene: .
CDR3aa: CASSLGSGGRETQYF
CDR3nt: TGTGCCAGCAGCTTAGGGTCAGGGGGGAGGGAGACCCAGTACTTC

j_gene: TRBJ2-2
abundance: once
v_gene: TRBV9
d_gene: .
CDR3aa: CASSLSGTGANVQLFF
CDR3nt: TGTGCCAGCAGCTTGTCAGGGACTGGGGCCAACGTCCAGCTGTTTTTT

j_gene: TRBJ1-5
abundance: .
v_gene: TRBV7-3
d_gene: .
CDR3aa: CASSLMGIQFTPQF
CDR3nt: TGTGCCAGCAGCTTAATGGGGATACAATTCACCCCTCAATTT

j_gene: TRBJ2-5
abundance: few
v_gene: TRBV7-8
d_gene: TRBD1
CDR3aa: CASSFGPDGTALSF
CDR3nt: TGTGCCAGCAGCTTTGGTCCAGACGGGACAGCCCTTTCCTTC

j_gene: TRBJ2-1
abundance: .
v_gene: TRBV9
d_gene: TRBD2
CDR3aa: CASSPGASGDNEF
CDR3nt: TGTGCCAGCAGCCCCGGGGCTAGCGGTGACAATGAGTTC

j_gene: TRBJ1-2
abundance: .
v_gene: TRBV2
d_gene: .
CDR3aa: CASGSRGTGTQYFGTF
CDR3nt: .

j_gene: TRBJ1-6
abundance: few
v_gene: TRBV27
d_gene: .
CDR3aa: CASRQGPGGSPLHF
CDR3nt: TGTGCCAGCAGACAGGGACCCGGCGGTTCACCCCTCCACTTT

j_gene: TRBJ2-1
abundance: .
v_gene: TRBV9
d_gene: .
CDR3aa: CASSLGTGACTMQFF
CDR3nt: TGTGCCAGCAGCCTAGGGACCGGGGCTTGCACTATGCAGTTCTTC

j_gene: TRBJ2-3
abundance: once
v_gene: TRBV5-5
d_gene: TRBD2
CDR3aa: CAGSRTSGRADTQYF
CDR3nt: TGTGCCGGCAGCCGGACTAGCGGGAGGGCAGATACGCAGTATTTT

j_gene: TRBJ2-7
abundance: .
v_gene: TRBV10-1
d_gene: .
CDR3aa: CASLPQVSYEQYF
CDR3nt: TGCGCCAGCCTTCCTCAGGTCTCCTACGAGCAGTACTTC

j_gene: TRBJ2-3
abundance: .
v_gene: TRBV9
d_gene: .
CDR3aa: CASGDGGAAYHYF
CDR3nt: TGTGCCAGCGGGGACGGGGGCGCCGCCTATCATTATTTT

j_gene: TRBJ2-5
abundance: few
v_gene: TRBV7-3
d_gene: .
CDR3aa: CASSIGSEHETQYF
CDR3nt: TGTGCCAGCAGCATAGGCAGCGAGCACGAGACGCAGTACTTC

j_gene: TRBJ1-4
abundance: .
v_gene: TRBV7-8
d_gene: .
CDR3aa: CASSFSGGGEKLFF
CDR3nt: TGTGCCAGCAGCTTTAGTGGGGGCGGAGAAAAACTGTTTTTT

j_gene: TRBJ1-2
abundance: .
v_gene: TRBV27
d_gene: .
CDR3aa: CASSPYDSVYGYTF
CDR3nt: TGTGCCAGCAGTCCCTACGACAGTGTCTATGGCTACACCTTC

j_gene: TRBJ2-3
abundance: few
v_gene: TRBV7-2
d_gene: .
CDR3aa: CASSLAGSPGTNDF
CDR3nt: TGTGCCAGCAGCTTAGCGGGTAGTCCCGGGACCAACGACTTT

j_gene: TRBJ2-5
abundance: once
v_gene: TRBV7-3
d_gene: .
CDR3aa: CASSSGGTWGETHYF
CDR3nt: TGTGCCAGCAGCTCAGGGGGGACCTGGGGGGAGACCCACTACTTC

j_gene: TRBJ2-3
abundance: .
v_gene: TRBV7-8
d_gene: .
CDR3aa: CASRVAGADTQYF
CDR3nt: TGTGCCAGCAGGGTCGCGGGCGCAGATACGCAGTATTTT

j_gene: TRBJ1-5
abundance: few
v_gene: TRBV19
d_gene: TRBD1
CDR3aa: CASNRGRGVNPPQHF
CDR3nt: TGTGCCAGTAATCGGGGCAGGGGGGTAAATCCGCCCCAGCATTTT

j_gene: TRBJ2-5
abundance: .
v_gene: TRBV5-5
d_gene: .
CDR3aa: CASSLVPGQETQYF
CDR3nt: TGTGCCAGCAGCTTGGTGCCGGGGCAAGAGACCCAGTACTTC

j_gene: TRBJ1-4
abundance: few
v_gene: TRBV7-2
d_gene: .
CDR3aa: CASSLSRRGGEKLFF
CDR3nt: TGTGCCAGCAGTTTATCCCGCAGGGGCGGTGAAAAGCTGTTTTTT

j_gene: TRBJ1-2
abundance: .
v_gene: TRBV7-9
d_gene: .
CDR3aa: CASSLQRSGGSDGHTF
CDR3nt: TGTGCCAGCAGCTTGCAAAGAAGCGGGGGGAGCGATGGGCACACCTTC

j_gene: TRBJ1-6
abundance: once
v_gene: TRBV11-3
d_gene: .
CDR3aa: CASSLDLTEYNSPLHF
CDR3nt: TGTGCCAGCAGCTTAGATCTGACAGAGTATAATTCACCCCTCCACTTT

j_gene: TRBJ2-3
abundance: .
v_gene: TRBV5-1
d_gene: .
CDR3aa: CASSFEGATKQYF
CDR3nt: TGTGCCAGCAGCTTCGAAGGTGCAACTAAGCAGTATTTT

j_gene: TRBJ2-7
abundance: .
v_gene: TRBV15
d_gene: TRBD2
CDR3aa: CATSPGGDSYEQYF
CDR3nt: TGTGCCACCAGCCCCGGGGGGGATTCCTACGAGCAGTACTTC